Here is one T cell receptor (beta chain) with its context. Its antigen remains undetermined. The sample holds no much larger clone one base away, and base qualities are not on file. In the prospective study, participants were about 18 to 95 years old, resided in under 30 geographic areas of the United States, and were enrolled through a virtual design. Cohort assignment in the prospective study relied on participant-reported clinical history from a screening survey and a study questionnaire. Recovered participants in ImmuneRACE Cohort 3 were defined as having two consecutive negative NP/OP PCR tests, clearance from a healthcare professional, or resolution of symptoms. Each participant in the prospective study had whole blood, serum and a nasopharyngeal or oropharyngeal swab collected by mobile phlebotomists. Participants in the prospective study had the option to provide additional blood draws and questionnaires over a roughly 2-month period. Before DNA extraction, blood samples from the prospective study were shipped at room temperature or frozen.

This sample stems from a study of blood T cell repertoires in COVID-19 (TCRdb year 2020). With regard to the full study: Samples covering the acute and convalescent phases of COVID-19 were provided by collaborators in the United States, Italy and Spain. A de-identified subject ID, COVID-19 status, age in years and sex were almost always included in the sample metadata. Deeply sampled blood TCRbeta repertoires from subjects exposed to, actively infected with, or recovered from COVID-19 were included in the dataset. The material from the prospective study consisted of cDNA or gDNA derived from T cells, B-cell-depleted T cells, or PBMCs. Samples were obtained from the ongoing ImmuneRACE study (first 160 participants) and from about 1,300 subjects provided by 6 global collaborators. A freely available public database, intended as a resource for researchers studying the immune response to SARS-CoV-2, is where the repertoires were released. Where HLA class I and class II types were available, the types were taken from metadata supplied by the sample provider, not from assay-based typing. Paper-wide results and their limitations: The quantity of clinical and demographic metadata differed by source and by participant and was supplied without curation.

TCRbeta CDR3 regions were amplified from genomic DNA by means of the immunoSEQ Assay, a bias-controlled multiplex PCR. In the source study's methods: Nucleated cell counts per sample were estimated from amplification of reference gene primers within the assay. To quantify the absolute abundance of each unique TCRbeta CDR3 rearrangement, sequence reads were collapsed and filtered. For each sample, productive Simpson clonality was calculated by taking the square root of Simpson's diversity index across productive rearrangements. The table comes from immuneACCESS by way of TCRdb, which keeps in-frame sequences with V and J called. Part of the clones is missing from these tables; in studies checked, under half for an unresolved V gene and the rest for unknown reasons. V and J calls plus clone size are reproduced from that table; the DNA served to infer D and trimming. The sample table contains a few hundred thousand clones; only one count was recorded for around 83% of them. The ten most abundant clones make up around 5.1% of the sample.

V drops 8 bases and J drops 14 bases, leaving 9 bases in between. The germline V gene (reference sequence) sets CDR1 to LNHDA and CDR2 to SQIVND. From the cysteine through the phenylalanine, the CDR3 covers 8 amino acids. This entry keeps only the CDR3 DNA: 24 bases, framed from base 1. What was sequenced was PBMCs or T cells enriched from blood (not recorded which). The receptor's source is a woman aged 45-59 years who had recovered from COVID-19. This chain joins TRBV19 to TRBJ1-2, with no confidently assigned D gene. The CDR3 reads as follows: CASSGGTF. The bases read TGTGCCAGTTCCGGAGGGACCTTC.